The source of this T cell receptor beta chain is a study of cytomegalovirus exposure and HLA in healthy donors. Overall study results and limits: With later analysis, a missense DCLRE1C variant became linked to TCR beta V- and J-gene trimming. Rarity held for most TCR sequences, but there were some public TCRs that occurred in many donors.

With 60 Vbeta and 13 Jbeta primers, the PCR was carried out. Only in-frame clones appear in the TCRdb table, and some are missing; sequencing was by immunoSEQ multiplex PCR. Among about 180,000 clones listed, 80% were seen once. Points on this clone: Its antigen is unknown.

Trimming took 4 bases from V and 5 from J; bases not matched to a gene: 6. Germline assignment: CDR1 KGHSH and CDR2 LQKENI. The CDR3 spans 15 residues. The sequenced material came from PBMCs. This chain uses TRBV18 with TRBJ1-5; 9 bases agree with TRBD1. The receptor's source is a woman in her thirties in good health and CMV-seronegative. The CDR3 DNA is TGTGCCAGCTCACAGGACAGGGGCCTATATCAGCCCCAGCATTTT. Translating gives CASSQDRGLYQPQHF.